This T cell receptor beta chain was identified in a study of spatial heterogeneity in lung cancer. This clonotype was observed many times. The antigen remains undetermined. Germline CDR1 is ENHRY and CDR2 is SYGVKD. The CDR3 has 13 amino acids. V was clipped by 2 bases and J by 3 bases, with 4 bases between them. Study observations and caveats: The study found that expanded intratumoral alpha and beta TCR counts tracked tumor mutation counts.

Time point given: sample taken at primary tumor resection. TCRdb used MiXCR to reprocess the 5' RACE reads, holding one entry per CDR3 protein. The data hold roughly 9,200 distinct CDR3 sequences, with 2.5% to 3.5% observed a single time. This rearrangement joins TRBV10-3 to TRBJ1-4; D call uncertain. The starting material was lung tumor tissue, obtained at surgery. This sequence originates from a male donor with early-stage non-small cell lung cancer. DNA for the CDR3: TGTGCCATCAGTGAGCAGCCTAATGAAAAACTGTTTTTT. Its protein product is CAISEQPNEKLFF.